What follows describes a single T cell receptor beta chain. Antigen: not known. The record originates from a study of post-analysis software for immune sequencing data. General observations from the study: By F measure, strong co-clustering occurred among samples prepared in the same batch. There was significantly lower normalized Chao1 diversity in multiple sclerosis patients than in controls. When patients were compared with controls, 5 or 6 TRBV segments were more frequent, TRBV5-6, TRBV5-1 and TRBV20-1 among them.

Prepared libraries of TCR beta cDNA carried unique molecular identifiers. Around 500,000 cDNA molecules came from about 1 to 10 million T cells. TCRdb recomputed calls from the PCR reads with MiXCR, one row per CDR3 protein. The data hold fewer than 850,000 distinct CDR3 sequences, with 40% to 55% observed a single time. Germline CDR1 and CDR2: SGHVS and FNYEAQ. V lost 1 base and J lost 0, with 8 bases in between. This CDR3 region has 15 residues. The receptor was derived from a girl aged 10 to 17 with multiple sclerosis. The rearrangement joins TRBV7-6 to TRBJ2-3; D remains ambiguous. The sequenced material came from blood. The CDR3 nucleotides read TGTGCCAGCAGCTTAGTACCAGAGAGCACAGATACGCAGTATTTT. The encoded protein is CASSLVPESTDTQYF.